This entry features one T cell receptor beta chain sequence. These data originate in a study of blood T cell repertoires in COVID-19. Whole-study context: Donors in the United States, Italy and Spain gave samples during acute or convalescent COVID-19. From T cells, B-cell-depleted T cells, or PBMCs came the material, which was cDNA or gDNA.

This CDR3 contains 15 residues. The germline CDR1 and CDR2 sequences are SGHDT and YYEEEE. V lost 5 bases, J lost 4 bases, and 9 bases stayed unmatched. The table came from immunoSEQ multiplex PCR; TCRdb's copy has only in-frame clones and leaves some out. The sample holds around 72,000 clones; 75% to 95% are singletons and the top ten take approximately 14%. The receptor was isolated from a human donor with active COVID-19. The donor label of this sample is uncertain. The source material was peripheral blood. J is TRBJ2-5 and V is TRBV5-6; 9 nucleotides agree with TRBD1. CDR3 protein: CASREPGQGRETQYF. The DNA for the CDR3 is TGTGCCAGCAGAGAGCCGGGACAGGGCCGAGAGACCCAGTACTTC.